This T cell receptor beta chain was captured in a study of T cells in Graves' hyperthyroidism and ophthalmopathy (dated by TCRdb to between 2018 and 2020). At the level of the whole study: TCR V-J signatures able to tell the groups apart were searched for in a discovery cohort of more than 90 patients, of whom 43 had Graves' ophthalmopathy and about 60 had stable Graves' hyperthyroidism. An independent validation cohort of fewer than 20 hyperthyroidism patients and more than 15 patients who later progressed to ophthalmopathy tested prospective prediction of ophthalmopathy. The approximately 98 discovery patients were randomly divided into training and test sets at a 7:3 ratio. In over five Graves' hyperthyroidism patients, the study also compared T-cell repertoires from thyroid tissue with T-cell repertoires from blood. Once sampling was done, hyperthyroidism patients were given methimazole at a starting dose of 30 mg daily, whereas ophthalmopathy patients were given high-dose intravenous methylprednisolone. TCR Vbeta CDR3 sequencing of 135 peripheral blood samples (approximately 44 ophthalmopathy, 75 hyperthyroidism and roughly 17 progressor patients) is reported in the paper. Findings and caveats that apply to the study as a whole: In validation, the model predicted progression to ophthalmopathy a median of around six months before onset, with 65% to 71% sensitivity and roughly 79% specificity. In cross-validation, a model built on a 13 V-J signature told ophthalmopathy apart from stable hyperthyroidism with approximately 90% sensitivity and approximately 81% specificity, and in testing the same model reached 80%/75%. No statistical method was used to set the sample size in advance, and investigators knew the group allocation. Most expanded thyroid clonotypes (frequency above 0.001) were also detected in blood, suggesting blood repertoires may reflect thyroid immune responses.

With respect to this clonotype: The antigen it binds to is not known. Base qualities are missing; no much larger clone stands one base away.

Stable Graves' hyperthyroidism was defined as no progression to ophthalmopathy during 18 months of follow-up. Hyperthyroidism patients were newly diagnosed, had a disease duration of under 2 months, and were aged 18 to 65 years. Exclusion was applied to patients with uncontrolled infections, other autoimmune diseases, pregnancy or lactation. Clinical symptoms, serum thyroxine and TRAb, thyroid ultrasound, and orbital computed tomography formed the basis for the diagnoses. Total RNA was extracted with Trizol reagent, and quality was checked on an Agilent 2100 Bioanalyzer. TCR beta CDR3 regions were amplified from RNA transcripts. A first-round RT-PCR of the TCR CDR3 used the HTBI primer set with the Qiagen OneStep RT-PCR kit. The libraries were constructed in a second round of multiplex PCR and then size-selected and purified. Sequencing of the libraries was done on an Illumina HiSeq2000 using paired-end 100 bp reads. In the source study's methods: SOAPnuke was used to process the raw data, throwing out any read that contained adapters or uncalled bases, had a mean Phred below 15, or lacked an exact constant-primer or identifier match. COPE v1.2.5 was used to merge the high-quality paired reads, and each unique nucleotide sequence was defined as a clonotype. MiTCR v1.1 was used to align clonotypes to the IMGT TRBV, TRBD and TRBJ reference segments. Only V-J combinations with frequency above 0.0001, covering about 99% of repertoires, were analysed. The TCS score was defined as the ratio of F50 (clonal expansion) to E x V (chaos), calculated using BLOSUM62-based TCRdist between CDR3 peptides within each V-J. Welch's t-statistics and random forest reduced 450 to 600 V-J features to 13, which were used in a naive Bayes classifier (R e1071). In TCRdb, the public reads were trimmed at Q25 with fastp and aligned with MiXCR, with productive beta chains retained. Every entry covers one CDR3 protein and lists the most common genes and DNA from its rows. The V and J calls, along with clone size, are taken from TCRdb and not from the paper's own processing. The sample includes just over 550,000 distinct CDR3 sequences, with about half observed a single time. Jointly, the top ten make up about 7.8% of the sample.

The CDR3 numbers 17 residues from cysteine through phenylalanine. This entry keeps only the CDR3 DNA: 51 bases, framed from base 1. The germline V gene (reference sequence) yields SEHNR for CDR1 and FQNEAQ for CDR2. A distance of 15 bases separates the germline ends of V and J, which lose 0 bases and 3 bases respectively. Sequencing was done on a sample of peripheral blood or thyroid tissue (not recorded which). The chain is assembled from TRBV7-9 and TRBJ1-5; a weak D assignment points to TRBD1 (5 bases agree). The sequence came from a woman aged 18-30 years with Graves' hyperthyroidism. Donor details come from another sample of the same person, matched by shared clones. The CDR3 region reads CASSLATSGVHNQPQHF. The DNA sequence reads TGTGCCAGCAGCTTAGCTACCTCGGGGGTACACAATCAGCCCCAGCATTTT.